One and the same sample provided the 2 T cell receptor beta chains below, sequenced in a study of CD8+ T cells in alopecia areata. This sample's treatment: oral pan-JAK inhibitor, 5-10 mg twice daily. The authors extracted RNA and reverse transcribed it into cDNA as the sequencing template. Clones were sequenced by immunoSEQ multiplex PCR, and TCRdb holds only the in-frame ones, with some missing. The table lists 93,000 or so clones, 65% to 90% of them singletons, with 11% in the top ten. The specimen was CD8+ T cells sorted from blood, collected at roughly week 30, from a patient treated with tofacitinib. The source of these receptors is a human donor with alopecia areata.

This sequence joins TRBV5-4 and TRBJ2-7; 9 positions agree with TRBD2. The CDR3 loop spans 14 amino acids. Trimming took 2 bases from V and 4 from J; bases not matched to a gene: 4. The germline gives CDR1 SGHNT, CDR2 YYREEE (reference sequence). The CDR3 sequence is CASSFGSGGYEQYF. CDR3 coding DNA: TGTGCCAGCAGCTTTGGTAGCGGGGGATACGAGCAGTACTTC.

The chain joins TRBV5-1 to TRBJ2-1, with 7 bases identical to TRBD1. Trimming at V came to 4 bases and at J to 8 bases, leaving 12 bases not matched to a gene. The CDR3 is made up of 15 amino acids. Germline assignment: CDR1 SGHRS and CDR2 YFSETQ. This CDR3 reads CASSPRLDRVDEQFF. The CDR3 nucleotides are TGCGCCAGCAGCCCTCGGCTCGACAGGGTTGATGAGCAGTTCTTC.